This T cell receptor (beta chain) was observed in a study of cytomegalovirus exposure and HLA in healthy donors. The PCR contained 60 Vbeta and 13 Jbeta primers. Data came from immunoSEQ multiplex PCR; TCRdb stores just in-frame clones and leaves some out. This sample has approximately 150,000 clones; 68% occur once, and the top ten carry roughly 4.1%. The CDR3 has 15 residues. Germline CDR1 MGHDK, CDR2 SYGVNS. Trimming cost V 6 bases and J 0 bases, with 11 bases left between them. The sequencing sample was made of PBMCs. The clonotype originates from a woman between 18 and 29 years old in good health and CMV-seropositive. V usage is TRBV25-1 and J usage is TRBJ2-2; the D gene is possibly TRBD2 (5 bases). The CDR3 reads CASRALASNTGELFF. The CDR3 nucleotides read TGTGCCAGCAGGGCCTTAGCGTCGAACACCGGGGAGCTGTTTTTT.